The clone carrying this T cell receptor (beta chain) was detected only a few times. What it binds is not known. These data originate in a study of regulatory T cells in long-lasting Graves disease. Combining iRepertoire HTBI primers with Arm-PCR of CDR3 regions, the authors built TCR beta libraries. TCRdb passed the multiplex PCR reads through MiXCR, listing each CDR3 protein once. The sample has approximately 490,000 distinct CDR3 sequences; 16% are singletons. Time point of the sample: newly diagnosed GD, antithyroid drugs for less than 3 months. Preparation of the TCR library used RNA extracted from PBMCs. This CDR3 contains 14 residues. V was clipped by 6 bases and J by 7 bases, with 16 bases between them. Germline V lookup: CDR1 MNHNS, CDR2 SASEGT. General study points: Under persistent disease, TRBV28, TRBJ1-2 and TRBJ2-5 were used preferentially. Accuracy could have been hurt by small sample size. The TCR repertoire of persistent Graves' patients was less diverse than that of newly diagnosed ones.

These data were likewise used in another study, on T cells in Graves' hyperthyroidism and ophthalmopathy. From that study: The HTBI primer set was used in a first-round RT-PCR of the TCR CDR3.

V and J are TRBV6-1 and TRBJ2-1; D is uncertain. This receptor was identified in a man aged 35-49 years with Graves disease. This material consisted of peripheral blood mononuclear cells (PBMCs), taken at new diagnosis, from a patient treated with antithyroid drugs. The CDR3 region is CASSSWEVKNEQFF. The CDR3 nucleotides are TGTGCCAGCAGCTCGTGGGAAGTAAAGAATGAGCAGTTCTTC.